The table lists the clone carrying this TCR beta chain with a count of one. A minimum of 6 micrograms of total RNA was extracted per sample. PCR was performed a second time for about 7 to 11 cycles using a sample-barcoded 5' primer and a J-beta primer mix. TCRdb independently ran MiXCR on the 5' RACE reads; one entry per CDR3 protein. Altogether roughly 1.4 million distinct CDR3 sequences are present, roughly 64% being singletons, with the ten largest covering about 6.7%. This sample stems from a study of blood T cells in healthy people across ages. The germline V and J ends were trimmed by 0 bases and 0 bases, with 5 bases remaining between them. The CDR3 is made up of 15 amino acids. Looked up from germline, CDR1 is SGHDN and CDR2 is FVKESK.

The sequenced material came from blood. The sequence was obtained from a man in his late teens or twenties in good health. The chain is built from TRBV14 and TRBJ2-2; no clear D gene. The CDR3 region is CASSQDLSNTGELFF. The CDR3 DNA follows: TGTGCCAGCAGCCAAGATCTATCGAACACCGGGGAGCTGTTTTTT.